This entry lists 28 T cell receptor beta chains sequenced from one sample in a study of cytomegalovirus exposure and HLA in healthy donors. Primers: 60 Vbeta forward and 13 Jbeta reverse. Profiling relied on immunoSEQ multiplex PCR, and the TCRdb table lists in-frame clones only, not all of them. Of about 150,000 clones in the sample, 70% to 80% are singletons; the top ten hold roughly 2%. Sequenced: PBMCs. The source is a man aged 25 to 40 in good health and CMV-seronegative.

Points on this clone: This clone may be a read error of a much larger clone one base away. Other DNA sequences from this sample encode an identical CDR3 as well. The chain uses TRBV28 and TRBJ2-7; no clear D. Per the germline V gene, CDR1 is MDHEN and CDR2 is SYDVKM. V was shortened by 1 base and J by 1 base, with 2 bases between the two germline ends. This CDR3 is built from 12 residues. CDR3 sequence reads: CASSLSSYEQYF. Here the CDR3 DNA reads TGTGCCAGCAGTTTATCGTCCTACGAGCAGTACTTC.

V is TRBV11-2 and J is TRBJ2-7, with 9 nucleotides matching TRBD1. Germline lookup yields CDR1 SGHAT and CDR2 FQNNGV. The CDR3 loop spans 16 amino acids. V lost 5 bases, J lost 5 bases, and 13 bases stayed unmatched. CDR3 DNA: TGTGCCAGCAGCCGAGGGACTGGGACAGGGCTGGACGAGCAGTACTTC. This codes for CASSRGTGTGLDEQYF.

The chain is built from TRBV15 and TRBJ1-1; TRBD1 aligns across 8 bases. The germline CDR1 and CDR2 sequences are LNHNV and YYDKDF (reference sequence). The V gene end was trimmed by 4 bases and the J gene end by 3 bases; junction bases not matched to a gene: 4. The CDR3 extends over 14 amino acids. Here the CDR3 DNA reads TGTGCCACCAGCAATCTCAGGGGGCACACTGAAGCTTTCTTT. Protein: CATSNLRGHTEAFF.

DNA for the CDR3: TGCAGCGTTGCCCTAAGATGGGGGGGGAGCTCCTACGAGCAGTACTTC. Its translation is CSVALRWGGSSYEQYF. This chain connects TRBV29-1 to TRBJ2-7; the match to TRBD2 covers 7 bases. This CDR3 spans 16 amino acids. Germline assignment: CDR1 SQVTM and CDR2 ANQGSEA. After removal of 4 bases from V and 0 bases from J, the junction contained 12 bases not matched to a gene.

The chain carries TRBV28 and TRBJ1-1, with a weak D call TRBD1 (5 bases). Deletions cut 4 bases from V and 6 bases from J, with 15 bases between. CDR1 is MDHEN and CDR2 is SYDVKM in the germline V gene. This CDR3 has 14 amino acids. In DNA, the CDR3 is TGTGCCAGCAGTTCGTTTCAGGGTCGCGCTGAAGCTTTCTTT. Protein product: CASSSFQGRAEAFF.

The chain carries TRBV29-1 and TRBJ1-2, with 9 nucleotides matching TRBD1. The CDR3 runs to 12 residues. CDR1 and CDR2 (germline): SQVTM, ANQGSEA. With V trimmed by 4 bases and J by 8 bases, 5 bases remained unmatched. The CDR3 region is CSVGDRGWGYTF. CDR3 nucleotides: TGCAGCGTTGGTGACAGGGGGTGGGGCTACACCTTC.

The chain has TRBV7-3 and TRBJ1-1; 8 nucleotides align to TRBD1. CDR3 length: 14 amino acids. The germline gives CDR1 SGHTA, CDR2 FQGTGA. J was trimmed by 3 bases and V by 5 bases; bases with no gene match: 5. The DNA of the CDR3 is TGTGCCAGCAGCGCCCAGACAGGGGACACTGAAGCTTTCTTT. Translated: CASSAQTGDTEAFF.

This clone was recorded a few times. The J gene is TRBJ2-3, the V gene TRBV30; 7 bases fit TRBD2. From germline, CDR1 is GTSNPN and CDR2 SVGIG (reference sequence). V trimming: 5 bases; J trimming: 3 bases; junction bases outside the gene matches: 11. This CDR3 has 15 amino acids. CDR3 loop: CAWAVGLGLTDTQYF. CDR3 nucleotides: TGTGCCTGGGCGGTAGGACTAGGCCTAACAGATACGCAGTATTTT.

The CDR3 DNA is TGTGCCAGCAACCTCTCAGGACAGAACAATCAGCCCCAGCATTTT. Its translation is CASNLSGQNNQPQHF. The chain employs TRBV6-1 and TRBJ1-5; D may be TRBD1 (6 bases). This CDR3 spans 15 amino acids. Germline V lookup: CDR1 MNHNS, CDR2 SASEGT. Trimming left V 7 bases short and J 3 bases short, with 16 bases between.

The V and J genes are TRBV5-1 and TRBJ1-2; D is undetermined. The CDR3 has 16 residues. Trimming took off 3 bases at V and 4 bases at J, with 19 bases between the two ends. Germline CDR1 is SGHRS and CDR2 is YFSETQ. The CDR3 spells CASSSGELPGSYGYTF. The CDR3, as DNA: TGCGCCAGCAGCTCTGGGGAGCTCCCCGGATCCTATGGCTACACCTTC.

This chain joins TRBV23-1 and TRBJ2-7; TRBD2 aligns across 8 bases. TRBV23-1 is flagged as an ORF with uncertain function. V lost 6 bases and J lost 7; bases outside the gene matches: 8. CDR3 size: 13 residues. The CDR3 region is CASSPGGEGEQYF. CDR3 sequence (DNA): TGCGCCAGCAGCCCGGGGGGGGAGGGGGAGCAGTACTTC.

This chain uses TRBV7-6 with TRBJ2-5, with D tentatively TRBD1 (6 bases). This CDR3 is built from 15 residues. V was shortened by 1 base and J by 4 bases, with 13 bases between the two germline ends. In germline, CDR1 is SGHVS, CDR2 FNYEAQ. The CDR3 DNA reads as TGTGCCAGCAGCTTAGTCCAGGGGAGTGGAGAGACCCAGTACTTC. This gives the protein CASSLVQGSGETQYF.

A few counts support this clone. J is TRBJ2-5 and V is TRBV11-3; 11 nucleotides agree with TRBD1. CDR3 length equals 15 residues. V lost 3 bases to trimming and J lost 5 bases; unmatched junction nucleotides: 5. Germline V gene lookup returns CDR1 SGHNT and CDR2 YENEEA. The CDR3 spells CASSFGTGGAETQYF. The DNA of the CDR3 is TGTGCCAGCAGCTTCGGGACAGGGGGGGCCGAGACCCAGTACTTC.

The chain carries TRBV7-2 and TRBJ1-6; 7 nucleotides align to TRBD1. The trim removed 7 bases at V and 4 bases at J, leaving 7 bases unmatched. This CDR3 contains 15 residues. Germline CDR1 SGHTA, CDR2 FQGNSA. The DNA for the CDR3 is TGTGCCAGCACCATTCGGGACAGTTATAATTCACCCCTCCACTTT. It encodes CASTIRDSYNSPLHF.

The chain is built from TRBV13 and TRBJ2-1; 9 bases fit TRBD2. Germline V lookup: CDR1 PRHDT, CDR2 FYEKMQ (reference sequence). The length of the CDR3 is 15 residues. Trimming at V came to 5 bases and at J to 7 bases, leaving 9 bases not matched to a gene. CDR3 residues: CASSILGLAGNEQFF. CDR3 bases: TGTGCCAGCAGCATCCTGGGGCTAGCGGGGAATGAGCAGTTCTTC.

This clone appeared once. The chain is built from TRBV7-8 and TRBJ1-6; 7 bases fit TRBD1. The CDR3 is 15 amino acids. The germline gives CDR1 SGHVS, CDR2 FQNEAQ. V trimming: 4 bases; J trimming: 5 bases; junction bases outside the gene matches: 5. CDR3: CASSSEGQNNSPLHF. In DNA form, the CDR3 reads TGTGCCAGCAGCTCGGAGGGACAGAATAATTCACCCCTCCACTTT.

The chain carries TRBV25-1 and TRBJ1-4; D might be TRBD1 (5 bases). Germline lookup yields CDR1 MGHDK and CDR2 SYGVNS. The CDR3 covers 12 residues. Trimming removed 6 bases at V and 13 bases at J, with 15 bases between. In nucleotides, the CDR3 is TGTGCCAGCAGGGGGGACTCTGAGGGACTGTTTTTT. The encoded protein is CASRGDSEGLFF.

The rearrangement joins TRBV7-2 to TRBJ1-2; D call uncertain. Trimming cost V 1 base and J 7 bases, with 16 bases left between them. In germline, CDR1 is SGHTA, CDR2 FQGNSA. This CDR3 is 15 amino acids long. In nucleotides, the CDR3 is TGTGCCAGCAGCTTAGAGGTGGGCCCCGGTGGTGGCTACACCTTC. This translates into CASSLEVGPGGGYTF.

The genes are TRBV6-1 and TRBJ2-1; no reliable D call. Trimming removed 0 bases at V and 6 bases at J, with 15 bases between. This CDR3 contains 16 residues. CDR1 MNHNS and CDR2 SASEGT come from the germline V gene. The CDR3 loop reads CASSEASATRSNEQFF. DNA for the CDR3: TGTGCCAGCAGTGAAGCGTCGGCTACTCGGAGCAATGAGCAGTTCTTC.

This chain links TRBV2 with TRBJ1-1; D gene unclear. This CDR3 spans 17 amino acids. The V end lost 4 bases, the J end lost 0 bases, and 18 bases lay between the germline ends. Germline V gene lookup returns CDR1 SNHLY and CDR2 FYNNEI. CDR3 bases: TGTGCCAGCAGTGCGAATGCCGGAGGACGGTTGAACACTGAAGCTTTCTTT. Residues: CASSANAGGRLNTEAFF.

V usage is TRBV4-2 and J usage is TRBJ1-1; D is undetermined. The V end was cut by 4 bases, the J end by 1 base, with 10 bases between. This CDR3 contains 14 residues. Germline V lookup: CDR1 LGHNA, CDR2 YNFKEQ. The CDR3 nucleotides are TGTGCCAGCAGCCCCAAGACATCGAACACTGAAGCTTTCTTT. This codes for CASSPKTSNTEAFF.

The chain is built from TRBV15 and TRBJ2-5; the match to TRBD1 covers 8 bases. J gave up 8 bases and V 9 bases, and 14 bases lay outside the gene matches. There are 14 residues in the CDR3. Germline CDR1 and CDR2: LNHNV and YYDKDF (reference sequence). CDR3 protein: CATTPDRVQTTQYF. For the CDR3, the DNA is TGTGCCACAACTCCGGACAGGGTTCAAACCACCCAGTACTTC.

This clone came up once. The genes are TRBV15 and TRBJ2-3; no clear D gene. The CDR3 length is 14 residues. Germline loops: CDR1 LNHNV, CDR2 YYDKDF (reference sequence). V dropped 2 bases and J dropped 2 bases, with 8 bases sitting between them. CDR3 residues: CATSRSRLTDTQYF. The CDR3 nucleotides are TGTGCCACCAGCAGAAGCCGACTCACAGATACGCAGTATTTT.

This rearrangement joins TRBV9 to TRBJ2-3; TRBD2 matches 8 bases. Trimming removed 9 bases from V and 0 bases from J; junction bases left unmatched: 6. The CDR3 totals 14 residues. Germline CDR1 SGDLS, CDR2 YYNGEE. This CDR3 reads CATGGPSSTDTQYF. DNA for the CDR3: TGTGCCACGGGGGGGCCCTCAAGCACAGATACGCAGTATTTT.

This clone was seen a handful of times. The gene calls are TRBV28 and TRBJ2-2, with 11 positions matching TRBD2. Germline V lookup: CDR1 MDHEN, CDR2 SYDVKM. The CDR3 is made up of 16 amino acids. Germline trimming cut 7 bases from V and 0 bases from J; bases unmatched to any gene: 4. CDR3 in amino acids: CASTLAGVTNTGELFF. For the CDR3, the DNA is TGTGCCAGCACACTAGCGGGGGTGACGAACACCGGGGAGCTGTTTTTT.

The genes are TRBV6-1 and TRBJ1-2; perhaps TRBD1 as D (6 bases). The CDR3 consists of 12 residues. Per germline, CDR1 MNHNS and CDR2 SASEGT. V was cut by 9 bases and J by 8 bases, with 16 bases left in between. CDR3 nucleotides: TGTGCCAGTATGACAGGTGGGGAGGGCTACACCTTC. It yields the protein CASMTGGEGYTF.

The chain employs TRBV2 and TRBJ2-7; D unresolved. Trimming took off 4 bases at V and 7 bases at J, with 8 bases between the two ends. Germline CDR1 reads SNHLY; CDR2 reads FYNNEI. This CDR3 contains 11 residues. CDR3 DNA: TGTGCCAGCAGTGCCAGACATGAGCAGTACTTC. Translated: CASSARHEQYF.

This clone was counted only a few times. This chain joins TRBV6-6 and TRBJ1-3, with TRBD1 matching 10 bases. With 2 bases clipped from V and 8 bases from J, the junction kept 3 bases outside the gene matches. The CDR3 runs 14 residues. Germline CDR1 reads MNHNY; CDR2 reads SVGAGI (reference sequence). CDR3 nucleotide sequence: TGTGCCAGCAGTTACGGACAGGGGGTCTACACCATATATTTT. Translating it yields CASSYGQGVYTIYF.